This passage covers 8 T cell receptor beta chains from one sample sequenced in a study of blood T cell repertoires in COVID-19. This table comes from immunoSEQ multiplex PCR, and its TCRdb copy is limited to in-frame clones, with some not included. The sample records roughly 39,000 clones, roughly 78% being singletons. The sequenced sample was peripheral blood. These TCRs come from a man between 65 and 85 years old with acute or convalescent COVID-19.

This clone was seen a single time. This chain connects TRBV3-1 (or the pseudogene TRBV3-2) to TRBJ2-1; D remains unclear. This CDR3 comprises 13 residues. Germline V gene data show CDR1 as LGHDT and CDR2 as YNNKEL (reference sequence). The V end lost 2 bases, the J end lost 10 bases, and 12 bases lay between the germline ends. The CDR3 DNA is TGTGCCAGCAGCCAAATGGTTGAAAGCGAGCAGTTCTTC. Translated, it gives CASSQMVESEQFF.

This clone was recorded once. Written as DNA, the CDR3 is TGCGCCAGCAGCCCGCGACAGGCCAGCTCCTACAATGAGCAGTTCTTC. Its protein is CASSPRQASSYNEQFF. The chain recombines TRBV5-1 with TRBJ2-1, with D possibly being TRBD1 (6 bases). V dropped 4 bases and J dropped 0 bases, with 14 bases sitting between them. Germline V lookup: CDR1 SGHRS, CDR2 YFSETQ. The CDR3 runs 16 residues.

J is TRBJ2-2 and V is TRBV10-3, with TRBD1 identical over 9 bases. The CDR3 is 17 residues long. V shed 0 bases, J shed 4 bases, and the junction held 6 bases outside the gene matches. Germline CDR1 is ENHRY and CDR2 is SYGVKD. CDR3 nucleotides: TGTGCCATCAGTGAGTCAGCCGGGACAGGGTCCACCGGGGAGCTGTTTTTT. Residues: CAISESAGTGSTGELFF.

This chain joins TRBV5-4 and TRBJ2-1, with 8 bases that match TRBD2. The V gene's germline CDR1 is SGHNT and CDR2 YYREEE (reference sequence). This CDR3 contains 13 residues. Trimming removed 3 bases from V and 5 bases from J; junction bases left unmatched: 1. The CDR3 is CASSSGGDNEQFF. In nucleotides, the CDR3 is TGTGCCAGCAGCTCCGGGGGGGACAATGAGCAGTTCTTC.

CDR3 sequence: CASSISGTGVSSYNEQFF. CDR3 nucleotides: TGTGCCAGTAGTATCTCCGGGACAGGGGTTAGCTCCTACAATGAGCAGTTCTTC. J is TRBJ2-1 and V is TRBV19, with TRBD1 identical over 10 bases. The trim removed 3 bases at V and 0 bases at J, leaving 8 bases unmatched. Germline CDR1 reads LNHDA; CDR2 reads SQIVND (reference sequence). The CDR3 sequence is 18 residues long.

The chain carries TRBV27 and TRBJ2-1; no firm D call. This CDR3 comprises 15 residues. Trimming pared 5 bases from V and 0 bases from J, leaving 11 bases between. CDR1 is MNHEY, CDR2 SMNVEV, per germline (reference sequence). CDR3 sequence: CASSIDWSSYNEQFF. DNA of the CDR3: TGTGCCAGCAGTATAGACTGGAGCTCCTACAATGAGCAGTTCTTC.

CDR3 in DNA: TGTGCCAGCAGCGGCCGGTGGGATTTGTGCGGGACAGGGGTCCACGAGCAGTACTTC. It translates to CASSGRWDLCGTGVHEQYF. The rearrangement uses TRBV21-1 and TRBJ2-7; TRBD1, the table's D call, was not compared with the DNA. TRBV21-1 corresponds to a pseudogene. The CDR3 consists of 19 residues.

The chain combines TRBV5-1 with TRBJ1-1, with TRBD1 matching over 7 bases. This CDR3 has 15 residues. CDR1 and CDR2 (germline): SGHRS, YFSETQ. Germline trimming cut 4 bases from V and 1 base from J; bases unmatched to any gene: 7. CDR3: CASSTQQGRNTEAFF. In DNA form, the CDR3 reads TGCGCCAGCAGCACCCAACAGGGGAGGAACACTGAAGCTTTCTTT.